Below are 19 T cell receptor beta chains sequenced from a single sample in a study of shared clonotypes between healthy human individuals. The protocol was immunoSEQ multiplex PCR, while the TCRdb copy is restricted to in-frame clones and leaves out a portion. The sample lists 2 million to 2.5 million clones; 85% to 95% were seen once. Sequencing used naive CD4+ T cells from PBMCs. Described subset: CD45RA+ positively selected. These receptors were collected from a man younger than 35 in good health. Some clones in this sample may be carry-over from other donors' samples.

CDR3 loop: CASSLVDGLEDTQYF. DNA of the CDR3: TGTGCCAGCAGCTTAGTCGACGGGCTGGAAGATACGCAGTATTTT. The chain uses TRBV11-2 and TRBJ2-3; the D is unclear. The CDR3 spans 15 residues. V shed 1 base and J shed 5 bases, with 13 bases lying between them. CDR1 is SGHAT, CDR2 FQNNGV, per germline.

The rearrangement joins TRBV28 to TRBJ2-7; D possibly corresponds to TRBD1 (6 bases). The CDR3 is made up of 14 amino acids. Per the germline V gene, CDR1 is MDHEN and CDR2 is SYDVKM. V was shortened by 6 bases and J by 2 bases, with 14 bases between the two germline ends. The DNA for the CDR3 is TGTGCCAGCAGCTTCCTACAGGGCACCTACGAGCAGTACTTC. Its protein product is CASSFLQGTYEQYF.

A few counts support this clone. V gene TRBV28 combines with J gene TRBJ1-1; D ambiguous. Trimming took off 6 bases at V and 0 bases at J, with 11 bases between the two ends. CDR3 length: 14 amino acids. The germline V gene encodes CDR1 MDHEN and CDR2 SYDVKM. Here the CDR3 reads CASSSRTVNTEAFF. For the CDR3, the DNA is TGTGCCAGCAGCTCCAGGACGGTGAACACTGAAGCTTTCTTT.

The DNA of the CDR3 is TGTGCCAGCAGCCCGGGACTAGCGGGAAACACCGGGGAGCTGTTTTTT. Protein product: CASSPGLAGNTGELFF. This chain links TRBV5-6 with TRBJ2-2, with 13 bases aligning to TRBD2. The CDR3 has 16 residues. V shed 4 bases, J shed 2 bases, and the junction held 2 bases outside the gene matches. Germline CDR1 is SGHDT and CDR2 is YYEEEE. Variable domain in full (rest from reference TRBV5-6 and TRBJ2-2): DAGVTQSPTHLIKTRGQQVTLRCSPKSGHDTVSWYQQALGQGPQFIFQYYEEEERQRGNFPDRFSGHQFPNYSSELNVNALLLGDSALYLCASSPGLAGNTGELFFGEGSRLTVL.

This chain links TRBV10-3 with TRBJ1-2, with D perhaps TRBD1 (5 bases). CDR1 is ENHRY, CDR2 SYGVKD, per germline. V was shortened by 4 bases and J by 0 bases, with 15 bases between the two germline ends. CDR3 length: 16 amino acids. Written as DNA, the CDR3 is TGTGCCATCAGTGGGGGGGACTCGAGTTCTAACTATGGCTACACCTTC. It translates to CAISGGDSSSNYGYTF.

As for this clone: Additional DNA sequences in this sample encode the identical CDR3. The chain combines TRBV5-1 with TRBJ2-5; D is unclear. Between the trimmed V and J ends, which lost 0 bases and 1 base, there was a span of 7 bases. Germline V lookup: CDR1 SGHRS, CDR2 YFSETQ. CDR3 length: 14 amino acids. The CDR3 spells CASSLEAGQETQYF. The CDR3, as DNA: TGCGCCAGCAGCTTGGAGGCAGGCCAAGAGACCCAGTACTTC.

On this clone itself: Other nucleotide sequences from this sample produce the same CDR3. V gene TRBV29-1 combines with J gene TRBJ1-1; 8 nucleotides match TRBD1. V lost 6 bases, J lost 5 bases, and 8 bases stayed unmatched. The CDR3 runs 13 residues. The germline V gene encodes CDR1 SQVTM and CDR2 ANQGSEA. CDR3 bases: TGCAGCGTGACCCAGGGGGCACGAACTGAAGCTTTCTTT. Residues: CSVTQGARTEAFF.

This chain joins TRBV7-9 and TRBJ2-1, with TRBD2 matching over 10 bases. CDR1 and CDR2 (germline): SEHNR, FQNEAQ (reference sequence). J was trimmed by 6 bases and V by 5 bases; bases with no gene match: 10. This CDR3 contains 16 residues. For the CDR3, the DNA is TGTGCCAGCAGCCCCATAAGGACTAGCGGAGCCAATGAGCAGTTCTTC. Translating it yields CASSPIRTSGANEQFF.

This clone occurred a few times. The chain carries TRBV29-1 and TRBJ1-1, with 9 nucleotides matching TRBD1. Germline CDR1 SQVTM, CDR2 ANQGSEA. V was clipped by 7 bases and J by 3 bases; unmatched bases: 3. The CDR3 runs 12 residues. Here the CDR3 reads CSAGTGYTEAFF. Written as DNA, the CDR3 is TGCAGCGCCGGGACAGGGTACACTGAAGCTTTCTTT.

This clone was counted a single time. The rearrangement joins TRBV6-1 to TRBJ1-1; TRBD1 agrees at 12 bases. The CDR3 has 15 amino acids. The trim removed 2 bases at V and 10 bases at J, leaving 8 bases unmatched. Germline loops: CDR1 MNHNS, CDR2 SASEGT. CDR3 residues: CASSEYGTGGLRAFF. CDR3 in DNA: TGTGCCAGCAGTGAATACGGGACAGGGGGCTTGAGAGCTTTCTTT.

The chain combines TRBV11-2 with TRBJ2-4, with 8 bases identical to TRBD1. The J segment lost 7 bases and the V segment lost 5 bases, leaving 16 bases of the junction unmatched. CDR1 and CDR2 from the germline V gene are SGHAT and FQNNGV. CDR3 length equals 17 residues. CDR3 residues: CASSLLRPDRVENIQYF. The DNA of the CDR3 is TGTGCCAGCAGCCTACTCCGCCCGGACAGGGTGGAGAACATTCAGTACTTC.

The chain recombines TRBV27 with TRBJ2-2; the D call may be TRBD1 or TRBD2 (5 bases each). Germline CDR1 and CDR2: MNHEY and SMNVEV (reference sequence). V was trimmed by 3 bases and J by 4 bases, leaving 12 bases between them. The CDR3 runs 15 residues. CDR3 loop: CASSFGGYRTGELFF. DNA of the CDR3: TGTGCCAGCAGTTTTGGGGGATATCGCACCGGGGAGCTGTTTTTT.

This sequence joins TRBV7-7 and TRBJ2-5; a weak D match, TRBD2 (5 bases). The CDR3 runs to 14 residues. The V gene lost 1 base and the J gene lost 3 bases, with 9 bases spanning the gap. Germline V CDR1 and CDR2: SSHAT, FNYEAQ (reference sequence). The CDR3: CASSLGEGEETQYF. The CDR3 DNA follows: TGTGCCAGCAGCTTAGGCGAGGGCGAAGAGACCCAGTACTTC.

The chain links TRBV2 to TRBJ2-6; 7 bases align to TRBD1. Looked up from germline, CDR1 is SNHLY and CDR2 is FYNNEI. The CDR3 runs to 17 residues. Unmatched junction bases numbered 10, after V lost 6 bases and J lost 2 bases. CDR3 bases: TGTGCCAGCAGCCCCGACAGGGTCCATACTGGGGCCAACGTCCTGACTTTC. Its protein product is CASSPDRVHTGANVLTF.

This clone was detected once. The V gene is TRBV14, the J gene TRBJ2-1; D may correspond to TRBD1 or TRBD2 (5 bases each). The germline V gene encodes CDR1 SGHDN and CDR2 FVKESK. This CDR3 spans 13 amino acids. The V end was cut by 3 bases, the J end by 5 bases, with 8 bases between. Here the CDR3 DNA reads TGTGCCAGCAGCCACCGGGACCACAATGAGCAGTTCTTC. This codes for CASSHRDHNEQFF.

The chain links TRBV18 to TRBJ2-7; weak D call: TRBD1 (5 bases). Germline lookup yields CDR1 KGHSH and CDR2 LQKENI. V was clipped by 3 bases and J by 0 bases, with 9 bases between them. The CDR3 is 14 residues long. The CDR3 nucleotides read TGTGCCAGCTCACCGGACAAGAGCTCCTACGAGCAGTACTTC. Translating it yields CASSPDKSSYEQYF.

This clone was detected only once. The chain employs TRBV10-3 and TRBJ2-1; maybe TRBD2 (5 bases). Deletions cut 8 bases from V and 0 bases from J, with 20 bases between. CDR3 size: 17 residues. CDR1 is ENHRY, CDR2 SYGVKD, per germline. The CDR3 DNA reads TGTGCCATCTCCGCGGGTCAAACCTCCATCTCCTACAATGAGCAGTTCTTC. Amino acid sequence: CAISAGQTSISYNEQFF.

A single count supports this clone. V and J are TRBV18 and TRBJ2-5; TRBD2 agrees at 7 bases. The CDR3 is 14 residues long. V lost 3 bases and J lost 2; bases outside the gene matches: 3. CDR1 is KGHSH, CDR2 LQKENI, per germline. CDR3 bases: TGTGCCAGCTCACCGGGACTATCACAAGAGACCCAGTACTTC. Translated: CASSPGLSQETQYF.

J is TRBJ1-5 and V is TRBV6-6; D is possibly TRBD1 (5 bases). CDR1 is MNHNY, CDR2 SVGAGI, per germline (reference sequence). The CDR3 is 14 residues long. Between the trimmed V and J ends, which lost 0 bases and 11 bases, there was a span of 14 bases. The CDR3 region is CASSYSWDLLAQHF. As DNA, the CDR3 is TGTGCCAGCAGTTACTCTTGGGACCTTCTCGCCCAGCATTTT.